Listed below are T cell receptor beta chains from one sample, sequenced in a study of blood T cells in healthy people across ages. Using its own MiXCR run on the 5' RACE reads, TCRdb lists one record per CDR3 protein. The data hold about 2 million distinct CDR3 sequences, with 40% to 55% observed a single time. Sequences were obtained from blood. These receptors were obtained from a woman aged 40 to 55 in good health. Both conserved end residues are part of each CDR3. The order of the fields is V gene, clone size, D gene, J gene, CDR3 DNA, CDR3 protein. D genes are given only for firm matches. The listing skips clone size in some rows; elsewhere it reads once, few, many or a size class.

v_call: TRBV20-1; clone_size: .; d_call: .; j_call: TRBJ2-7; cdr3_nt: TGCAGTGCCCCCGGATTTGCCCAGGGAACCTACGAGCAGTACTTC; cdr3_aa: CSAPGFAQGTYEQYF
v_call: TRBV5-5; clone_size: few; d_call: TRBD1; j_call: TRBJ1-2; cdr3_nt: TGTGCCAGCAGCTTGGAGGTGGGACAGGGGGCCATTAACTATGGCTACACCTTC; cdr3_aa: CASSLEVGQGAINYGYTF
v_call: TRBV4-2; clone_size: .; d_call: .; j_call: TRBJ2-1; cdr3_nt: TGTGCCAGCAGCCAAGTAGGGGAAAGGTACAATGAGCAGTTCTTC; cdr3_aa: CASSQVGERYNEQFF
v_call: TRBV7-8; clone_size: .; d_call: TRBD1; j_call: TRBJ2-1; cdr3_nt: TGTGCCAGCAGCTTAGAAATCGCGACGGGGACAGGGAGGGGGGAGGATGAGCAGTTCTTC; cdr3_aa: CASSLEIATGTGRGEDEQFF
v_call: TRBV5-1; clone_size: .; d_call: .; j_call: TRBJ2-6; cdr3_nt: TGCGCCAGCAGCCCTTGGACCGCCTCTGGGGCCAACGTCCTGACTTTC; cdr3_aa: CASSPWTASGANVLTF
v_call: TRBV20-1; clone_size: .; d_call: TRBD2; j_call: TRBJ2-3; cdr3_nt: TGCAGTGCTAGTCGGCTAGCGGCCACAGATACGCAGTATTTT; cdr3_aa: CSASRLAATDTQYF
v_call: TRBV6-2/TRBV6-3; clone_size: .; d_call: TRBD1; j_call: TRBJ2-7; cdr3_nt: TGTGCCACCTCCGGATTGAGTCAGGGGGCCTACGAGCAGTACTTC; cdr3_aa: CATSGLSQGAYEQYF
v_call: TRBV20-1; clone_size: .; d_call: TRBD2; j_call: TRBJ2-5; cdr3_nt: TGCAGTGCTAGAGATCCCGCGGGAGGTAGAGGGGAGACCCAGTACTTC; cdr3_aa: CSARDPAGGRGETQYF
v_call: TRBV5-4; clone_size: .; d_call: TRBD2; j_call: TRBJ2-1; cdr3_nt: TGTGCCAGCAGCTTGGACCCCAGCGGGAGCTCCTACAATGAGCAGTTCTTC; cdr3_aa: CASSLDPSGSSYNEQFF
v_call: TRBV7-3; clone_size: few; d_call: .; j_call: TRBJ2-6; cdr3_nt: TGTGCCAGCAGCTTAGCCTATCCAGGGGGGGATAGCTCTGGGGCCAACGTCCTGACTTTC; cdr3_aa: CASSLAYPGGDSSGANVLTF
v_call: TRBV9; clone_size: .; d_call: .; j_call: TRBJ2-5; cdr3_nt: TGTGCCAGCAGCGTAGGGGAAGTGGAGGGGTGGTTTCCAGAGACCCAGTACTTC; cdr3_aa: CASSVGEVEGWFPETQYF
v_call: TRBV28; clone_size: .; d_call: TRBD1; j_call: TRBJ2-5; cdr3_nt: TGTGCCAGCAGTTTATACCCGCTCGGACAGGGAGAGACCCAGTACTTC; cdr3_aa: CASSLYPLGQGETQYF
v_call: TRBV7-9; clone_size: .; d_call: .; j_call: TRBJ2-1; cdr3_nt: TGTGCCGGCACCCGAAATCCCAATGAGCAGTTCTTC; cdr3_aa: CAGTRNPNEQFF
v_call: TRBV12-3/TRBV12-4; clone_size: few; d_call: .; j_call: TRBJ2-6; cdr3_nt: TGTGCCAGCAGTTTTTTTGGGTCTAGGCACTCTGGGGCCAACGTCCTGACTTTC; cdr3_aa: CASSFFGSRHSGANVLTF
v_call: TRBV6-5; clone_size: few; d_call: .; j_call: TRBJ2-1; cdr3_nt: TGTGCCAGCAGCCCCGACAAGGGGGGATCCTACAATGAGCAGTTCTTC; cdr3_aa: CASSPDKGGSYNEQFF
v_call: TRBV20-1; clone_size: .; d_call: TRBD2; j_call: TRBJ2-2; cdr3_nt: TGCAGTGCTAGAGGATTTGGGAGGGGCCAGGGTAACACCGGGGAGCTGTTTTTT; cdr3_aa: CSARGFGRGQGNTGELFF
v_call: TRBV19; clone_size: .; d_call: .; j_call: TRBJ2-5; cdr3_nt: TGTGCCAGTAGACCGACGCACGACCAAGAGACCCAGTACTTC; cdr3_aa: CASRPTHDQETQYF
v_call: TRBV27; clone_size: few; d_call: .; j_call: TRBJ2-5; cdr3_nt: TGTGCCAGCCAGCAGGAAGAGACCCAGTACTTC; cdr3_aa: CASQQEETQYF
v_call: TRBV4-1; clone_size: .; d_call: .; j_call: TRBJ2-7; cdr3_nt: TGCGCCAGCAGCCAAGATATTTGGGGGGCGCCCTACGAGCAGTACTTC; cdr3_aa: CASSQDIWGAPYEQYF
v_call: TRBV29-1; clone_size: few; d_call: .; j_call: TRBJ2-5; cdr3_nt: TGCAGCGCCCGAGGGTGGGAGACCCAGTACTTC; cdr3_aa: CSARGWETQYF
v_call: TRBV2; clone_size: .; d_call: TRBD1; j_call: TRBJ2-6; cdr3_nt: TGTGCCAGCAGTCCGGACAGGTTGCAATCTGGGGCCAACGTCCTGACTTTC; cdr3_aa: CASSPDRLQSGANVLTF
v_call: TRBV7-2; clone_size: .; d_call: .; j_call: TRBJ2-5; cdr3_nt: TGTGCCAGCTACCTCGGTCGAGGGGGGCAAGAGATCCAGTACTTC; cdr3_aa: CASYLGRGGQEIQYF
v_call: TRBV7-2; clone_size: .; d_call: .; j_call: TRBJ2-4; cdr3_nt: TGTGCCAGCAGCTTAGGGGGCTTTGGGGACATTCAGTACTTC; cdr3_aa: CASSLGGFGDIQYF